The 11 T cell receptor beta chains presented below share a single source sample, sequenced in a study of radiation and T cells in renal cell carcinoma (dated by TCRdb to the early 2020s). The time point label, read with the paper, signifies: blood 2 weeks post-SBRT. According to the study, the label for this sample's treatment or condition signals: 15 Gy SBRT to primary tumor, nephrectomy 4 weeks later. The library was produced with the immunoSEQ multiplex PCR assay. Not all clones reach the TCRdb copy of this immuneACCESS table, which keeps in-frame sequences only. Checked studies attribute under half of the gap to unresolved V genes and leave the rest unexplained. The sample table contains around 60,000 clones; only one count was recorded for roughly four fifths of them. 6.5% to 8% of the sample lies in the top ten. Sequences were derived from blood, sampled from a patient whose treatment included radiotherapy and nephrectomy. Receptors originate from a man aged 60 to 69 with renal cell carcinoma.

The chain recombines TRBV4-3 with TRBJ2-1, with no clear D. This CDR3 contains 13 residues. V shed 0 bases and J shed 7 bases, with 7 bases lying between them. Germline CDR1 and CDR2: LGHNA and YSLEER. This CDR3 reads CASSQEGWNEQFF. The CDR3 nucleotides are TGCGCCAGCAGCCAAGAAGGATGGAATGAGCAGTTCTTC.

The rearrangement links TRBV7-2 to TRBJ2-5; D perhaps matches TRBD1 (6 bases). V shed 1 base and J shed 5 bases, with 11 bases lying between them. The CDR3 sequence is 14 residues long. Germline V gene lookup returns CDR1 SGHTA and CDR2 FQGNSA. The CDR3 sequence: CASSLDWGPETQYF. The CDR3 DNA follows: TGTGCCAGCAGCTTAGATTGGGGGCCGGAGACCCAGTACTTC.

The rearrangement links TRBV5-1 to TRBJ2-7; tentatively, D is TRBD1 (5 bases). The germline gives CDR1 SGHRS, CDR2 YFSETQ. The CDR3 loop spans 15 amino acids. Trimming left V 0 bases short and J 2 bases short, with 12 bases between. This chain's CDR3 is CASSLETGHTYEQYF. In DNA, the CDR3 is TGCGCCAGCAGCTTGGAAACCGGACATACCTACGAGCAGTACTTC.

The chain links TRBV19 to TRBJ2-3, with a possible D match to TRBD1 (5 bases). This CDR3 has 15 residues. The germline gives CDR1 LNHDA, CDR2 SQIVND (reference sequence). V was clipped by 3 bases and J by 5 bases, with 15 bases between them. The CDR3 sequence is CASSISAGNEDTQYF. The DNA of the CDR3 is TGTGCCAGTAGTATTTCTGCAGGGAATGAAGATACGCAGTATTTT.

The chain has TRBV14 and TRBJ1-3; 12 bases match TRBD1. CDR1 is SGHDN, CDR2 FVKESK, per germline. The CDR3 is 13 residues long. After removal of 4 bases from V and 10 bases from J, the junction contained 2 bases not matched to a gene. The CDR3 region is CASSPGQGATIYF. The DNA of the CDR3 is TGTGCCAGCAGCCCGGGACAGGGGGCGACCATATATTTT. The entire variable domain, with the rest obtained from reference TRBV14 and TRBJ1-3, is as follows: EAGVTQFPSHSVIEKGQTVTLRCDPISGHDNLYWYRRVMGKEIKFLLHFVKESKQDESGMPNNRFLAERTGGTYSTLKVQPAELEDSGVYFCASSPGQGATIYFGEGSWLTVV.

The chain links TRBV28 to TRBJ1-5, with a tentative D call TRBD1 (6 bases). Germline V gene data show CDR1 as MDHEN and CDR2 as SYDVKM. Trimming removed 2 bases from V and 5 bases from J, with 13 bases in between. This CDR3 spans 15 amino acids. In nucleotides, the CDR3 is TGTGCCAGCAGTTTAGAGGGGGGGTTCGATCAGCCCCAGCATTTT. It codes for CASSLEGGFDQPQHF. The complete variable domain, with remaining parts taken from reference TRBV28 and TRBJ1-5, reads DVKVTQSSRYLVKRTGEKVFLECVQDMDHENMFWYRQDPGLGLRLIYFSYDVKMKEKGDIPEGYSVSREKKERFSLILESASTNQTSMYLCASSLEGGFDQPQHFGDGTRLSIL.

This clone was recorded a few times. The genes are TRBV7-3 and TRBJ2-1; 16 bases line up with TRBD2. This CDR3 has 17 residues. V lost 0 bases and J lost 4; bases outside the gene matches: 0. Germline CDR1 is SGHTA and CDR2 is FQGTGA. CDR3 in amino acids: CASSLTGLAGGYNEQFF. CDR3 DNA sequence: TGTGCCAGCAGCTTAACGGGACTAGCGGGAGGGTACAATGAGCAGTTCTTC. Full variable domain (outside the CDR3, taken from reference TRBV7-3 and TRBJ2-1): GAGVSQTPSNKVTEKGKYVELRCDPISGHTALYWYRQSLGQGPEFLIYFQGTGAADDSGLPNDRFFAVRPEGSVSTLKIQRTERGDSAVYLCASSLTGLAGGYNEQFFGPGTRLTVL.

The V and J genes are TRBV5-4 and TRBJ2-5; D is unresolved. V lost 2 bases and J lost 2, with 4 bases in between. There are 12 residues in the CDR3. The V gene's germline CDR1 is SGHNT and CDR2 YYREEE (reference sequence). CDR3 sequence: CASSFRQETQYF. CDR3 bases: TGTGCCAGCAGCTTCAGGCAAGAGACCCAGTACTTC. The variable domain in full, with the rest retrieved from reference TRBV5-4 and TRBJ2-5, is ETGVTQSPTHLIKTRGQQVTLRCSSQSGHNTVSWYQQALGQGPQFIFQYYREEENGRGNFPPRFSGLQFPNYSSELNVNALELDDSALYLCASSFRQETQYFGPGTRLLVL.

The CDR3 DNA sequence: TGCGCCAGCAGCCTGGGACAAGGAGGCGGTTCTGAAGCTTTCTTT. Its translation is CASSLGQGGGSEAFF. V and J are TRBV5-1 and TRBJ1-1; D might be TRBD1 (6 bases). This CDR3 comprises 15 residues. Germline values: CDR1 SGHRS, CDR2 YFSETQ. V was clipped by 4 bases and J by 6 bases, with 19 bases between them.

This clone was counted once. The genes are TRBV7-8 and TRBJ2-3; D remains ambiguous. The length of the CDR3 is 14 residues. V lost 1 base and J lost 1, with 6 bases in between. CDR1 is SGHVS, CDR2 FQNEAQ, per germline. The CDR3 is CASSLEGGTDTQYF. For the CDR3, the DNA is TGTGCCAGCAGCTTAGAGGGCGGCACAGATACGCAGTATTTT.

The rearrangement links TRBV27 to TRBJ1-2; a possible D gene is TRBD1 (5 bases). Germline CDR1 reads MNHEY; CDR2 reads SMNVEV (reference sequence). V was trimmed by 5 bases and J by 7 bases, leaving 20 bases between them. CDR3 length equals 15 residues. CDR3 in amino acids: CASSPQGELTSGYTF. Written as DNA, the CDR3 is TGTGCCAGCAGTCCCCAAGGGGAGTTAACTTCTGGCTACACCTTC.